This entry concerns a single TCR beta chain. Its antigen is undetermined. The record originates from a study of long-term antiretroviral therapy in people with HIV. Researchers ran immunoSEQ v3.0 at survey level. Per-sample TRB depth target: about 40,000-50,000 T-cell genomes. Profiling relied on immunoSEQ multiplex PCR, and the TCRdb table lists in-frame clones only, not all of them. The sample yields about 29,000 clones, 82% seen once. Overall study findings and caveats: Repertoires with HIV possessed tighter CDR3 length spans than those of controls.

CDR1 SQVTM and CDR2 ANQGSEA come from the germline V gene. Trimming shortened V by 4 bases and J by 4 bases, and 10 bases separated the two germline ends. The CDR3 covers 12 residues. The chain couples TRBV29-1 to TRBJ1-1; D not resolved. The specimen was unsorted PBMCs, collected 2.9 years after starting antiretroviral therapy. The sequence was collected from a man in his fifties or sixties with HIV. This chain's CDR3 is CSVVRESTEAFF. The CDR3 region has the DNA TGCAGCGTTGTTAGGGAGAGCACTGAAGCTTTCTTT.